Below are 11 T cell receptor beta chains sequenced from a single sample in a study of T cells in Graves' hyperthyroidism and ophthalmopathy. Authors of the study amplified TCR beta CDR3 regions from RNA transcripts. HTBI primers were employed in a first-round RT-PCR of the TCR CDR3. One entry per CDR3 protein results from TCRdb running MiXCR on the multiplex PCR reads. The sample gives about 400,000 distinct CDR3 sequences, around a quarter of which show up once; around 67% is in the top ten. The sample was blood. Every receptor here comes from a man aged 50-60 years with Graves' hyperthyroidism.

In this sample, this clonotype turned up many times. CDR3 region: CASSLKGTSGYNEQFF. In DNA, the CDR3 is TGTGCCAGCAGCTTAAAGGGGACTAGCGGGTACAATGAGCAGTTCTTC. J is TRBJ2-1 and V is TRBV7-3, with TRBD2 matching over 12 bases. Germline CDR1 is SGHTA and CDR2 is FQGTGA. The CDR3 length is 16 residues. V lost 1 base, J lost 4 bases, and 2 bases stayed unmatched.

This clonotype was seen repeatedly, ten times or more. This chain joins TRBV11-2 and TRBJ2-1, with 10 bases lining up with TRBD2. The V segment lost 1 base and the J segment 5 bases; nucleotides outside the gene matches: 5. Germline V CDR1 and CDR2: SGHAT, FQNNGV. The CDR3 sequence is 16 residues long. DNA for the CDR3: TGTGCCAGCAGCTTAGCAGGACTAGCGGTAGACAATGAGCAGTTCTTC. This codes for CASSLAGLAVDNEQFF.

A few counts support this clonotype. The CDR3 DNA is TGTGCCAGCAGCTTGGGGGCTTCGAACACCGGGGAGCTGTTTTTT. Translation: CASSLGASNTGELFF. This chain uses TRBV11-2 with TRBJ2-2, with D perhaps TRBD1 (6 bases). Germline assignment: CDR1 SGHAT and CDR2 FQNNGV. Trimming shortened V by 3 bases and J by 0 bases, and 8 bases separated the two germline ends. The CDR3 extends over 15 amino acids.

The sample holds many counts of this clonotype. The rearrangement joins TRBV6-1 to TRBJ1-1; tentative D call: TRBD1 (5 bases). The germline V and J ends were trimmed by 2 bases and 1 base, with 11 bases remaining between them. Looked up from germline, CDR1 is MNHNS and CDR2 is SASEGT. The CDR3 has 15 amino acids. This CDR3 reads CASSERPGPNTEAFF. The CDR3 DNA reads TGTGCCAGCAGTGAACGGCCAGGGCCGAACACTGAAGCTTTCTTT.

In DNA, the CDR3 is TGTGCCAGCAGCCACCGGGACAGGATGTTAGCCGGCACTGAAGCTTTCTTT. Protein sequence: CASSHRDRMLAGTEAFF. The rearrangement joins TRBV7-3 to TRBJ1-1, with 8 nucleotides matching TRBD1. Germline V gives CDR1 SGHTA, CDR2 FQGTGA. Unmatched junction bases numbered 15, after V lost 5 bases and J lost 4 bases. This CDR3 is 17 amino acids long.

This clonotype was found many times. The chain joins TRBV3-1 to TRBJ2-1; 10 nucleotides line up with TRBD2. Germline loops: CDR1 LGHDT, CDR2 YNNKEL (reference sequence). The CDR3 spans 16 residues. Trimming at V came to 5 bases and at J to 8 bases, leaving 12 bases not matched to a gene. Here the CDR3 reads CASSSRSGRRKDEQFF. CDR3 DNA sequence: TGTGCCAGCAGCTCCCGTAGCGGGAGGAGAAAGGATGAGCAGTTCTTC.

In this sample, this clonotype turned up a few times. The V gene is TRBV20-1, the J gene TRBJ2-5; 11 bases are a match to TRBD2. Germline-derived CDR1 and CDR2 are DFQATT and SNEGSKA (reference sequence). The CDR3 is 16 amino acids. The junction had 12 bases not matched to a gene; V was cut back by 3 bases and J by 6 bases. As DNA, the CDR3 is TGCAGTGCTAGGACGACTCGACTAGCGGGATCTAAGACCCAGTACTTC. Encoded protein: CSARTTRLAGSKTQYF.

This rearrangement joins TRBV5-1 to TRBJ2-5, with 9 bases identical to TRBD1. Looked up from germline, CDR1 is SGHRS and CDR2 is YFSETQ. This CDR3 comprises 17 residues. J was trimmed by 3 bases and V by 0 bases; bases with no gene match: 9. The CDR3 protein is CASSLGYRGRGEETQYF. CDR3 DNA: TGCGCCAGCAGCTTGGGCTACAGGGGGCGTGGGGAAGAGACCCAGTACTTC.

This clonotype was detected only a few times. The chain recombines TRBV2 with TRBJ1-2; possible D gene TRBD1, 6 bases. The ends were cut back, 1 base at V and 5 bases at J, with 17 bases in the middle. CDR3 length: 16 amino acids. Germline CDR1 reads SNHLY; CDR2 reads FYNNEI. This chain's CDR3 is CASSEGVDRPEYGYTF. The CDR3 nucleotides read TGTGCCAGCAGTGAAGGGGTGGACAGACCTGAGTATGGCTACACCTTC.

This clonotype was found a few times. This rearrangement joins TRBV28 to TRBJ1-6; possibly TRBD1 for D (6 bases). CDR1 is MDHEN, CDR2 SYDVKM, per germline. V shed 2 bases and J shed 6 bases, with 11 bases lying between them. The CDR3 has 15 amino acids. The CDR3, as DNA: TGTGCCAGCAGTTTACCCGGACAGCTTAATTCACCCCTCCACTTT. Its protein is CASSLPGQLNSPLHF.

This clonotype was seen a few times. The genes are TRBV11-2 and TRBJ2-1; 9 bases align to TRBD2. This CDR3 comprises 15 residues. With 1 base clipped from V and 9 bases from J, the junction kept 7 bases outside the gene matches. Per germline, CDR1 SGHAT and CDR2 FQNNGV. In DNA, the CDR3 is TGTGCCAGCAGCTTAGTAGCGGGAGAAGGAATTGAGCAGTTCTTC. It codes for CASSLVAGEGIEQFF.